This TCR beta chain was sequenced during a study of shared clonotypes between healthy human individuals. General study points: There were few donors, and this limited the genetic and exposure-history diversity represented.

V was pared by 0 bases and J by 7 bases, with 8 bases of the junction left unmatched. CDR1 GTSNPN and CDR2 SVGIG come from the germline V gene (reference sequence). This CDR3 comprises 15 residues. With regard to this clone: The target antigen is unknown.

Sequenced by immunoSEQ multiplex PCR; TCRdb stores in-frame clones only, minus some. The top ten hold around 1.7% of the sample, which has about 1.9 million clones, 93% seen once. CD45RO-negative, CCR7-positively selected cells formed the naive CD8 fraction, excluding terminally differentiated effector memory CD45RA+ cells. Everyone who donated was a Caucasian adult who lived in Nashville, Tennessee. The TCR comes from a man between 18 and 29 years old in good health. Some clones in this sample may be carry-over from other donors' samples. The chain is built from TRBV30 and TRBJ2-7, with 11 positions matching TRBD2. The sample consisted of naive CD8+ T cells from PBMCs. The CDR3 reads CAWSVALAGVGEQYF. The CDR3 DNA reads TGTGCCTGGAGTGTCGCACTAGCGGGAGTAGGTGAGCAGTACTTC. The whole variable domain, remainder taken from reference TRBV30 and TRBJ2-7, is SQTIHQWPATLVQPVGSPLSLECTVEGTSNPNLYWYRQAAGRGLQLLFYSVGIGQISSEVPQNLSASRPQDRQFILSSKKLLLSDSGFYLCAWSVALAGVGEQYFGPGTRLTVT.